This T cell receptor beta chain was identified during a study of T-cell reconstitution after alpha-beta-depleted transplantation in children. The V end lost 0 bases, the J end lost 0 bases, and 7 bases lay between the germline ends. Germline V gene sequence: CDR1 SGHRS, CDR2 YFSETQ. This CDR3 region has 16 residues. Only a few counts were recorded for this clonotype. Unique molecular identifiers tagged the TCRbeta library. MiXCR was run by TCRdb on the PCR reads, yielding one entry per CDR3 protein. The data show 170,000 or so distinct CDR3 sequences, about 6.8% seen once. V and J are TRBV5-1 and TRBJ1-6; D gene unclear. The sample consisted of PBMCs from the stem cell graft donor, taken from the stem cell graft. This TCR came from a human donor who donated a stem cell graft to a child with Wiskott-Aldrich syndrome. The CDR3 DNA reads TGCGCCAGCAGCTTGGAGGGTAGCTCCTATAATTCACCCCTCCACTTT. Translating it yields CASSLEGSSYNSPLHF.